The 20 T cell receptor beta chains below were found in one sample sequenced in a study of shared clonotypes between healthy human individuals. Using immunoSEQ multiplex PCR, the repertoire was profiled, and TCRdb retains in-frame clones only, with some absent. Counted here are roughly 2 million clones, under 97% occurring once; the ten biggest clones make up 0.13%. Sequenced material: naive CD4+ T cells sorted from blood. Subset indicated: CD45RA+ positively selected. The source is a young man in good health.

Concerning this clone: Other nucleotide sequences in the sample specify the same CDR3. The chain combines TRBV2 with TRBJ1-3; possibly TRBD1 for D (5 bases). Germline assignment: CDR1 SNHLY and CDR2 FYNNEI. The CDR3 length is 13 residues. V dropped 5 bases and J dropped 0 bases, with 5 bases sitting between them. The CDR3 nucleotides read TGTGCCAGCAGTAGGGGCTCTGGAAACACCATATATTTT. Protein: CASSRGSGNTIYF.

The chain employs TRBV9 and TRBJ2-5; tentative D call: TRBD1 (5 bases). CDR3 length: 15 residues. Germline V gene sequence: CDR1 SGDLS, CDR2 YYNGEE. V lost 0 bases and J 4 bases, leaving 13 bases between the germline ends. The CDR3: CASSVDVRERETQYF. CDR3 sequence (DNA): TGTGCCAGCAGCGTAGACGTCAGGGAAAGAGAGACCCAGTACTTC.

The V and J genes are TRBV5-6 and TRBJ1-1; D gene unclear. Germline lookup yields CDR1 SGHDT and CDR2 YYEEEE. The CDR3 is 14 residues long. With 1 base removed from V and 2 bases from J, the gap between germline ends came to 9 bases. This chain's CDR3 is CASSLSSDNTEAFF. CDR3 DNA: TGTGCCAGCAGCTTGAGTTCGGATAACACTGAAGCTTTCTTT. The full variable domain, in which reference TRBV5-6 and TRBJ1-1 provide the parts outside the CDR3, is DAGVTQSPTHLIKTRGQQVTLRCSPKSGHDTVSWYQQALGQGPQFIFQYYEEEERQRGNFPDRFSGHQFPNYSSELNVNALLLGDSALYLCASSLSSDNTEAFFGQGTRLTVV.

The J gene is TRBJ2-7, the V gene TRBV7-2; D possibly corresponds to TRBD2 (5 bases). V lost 5 bases to trimming and J lost 3 bases, with 17 bases between them. In germline, CDR1 is SGHTA, CDR2 FQGNSA. The CDR3 extends over 15 amino acids. CDR3 sequence (DNA): TGTGCCAGCAGCCCCCGGGGTCAAAAAGGCTACGAGCAGTACTTC. Translation: CASSPRGQKGYEQYF.

This chain links TRBV12-5 with TRBJ1-3; unclear D gene. Germline assignment: CDR1 LGHNT and CDR2 FRNRAP. Trimming took off 1 base at V and 8 bases at J, with 9 bases between the two ends. The CDR3 has 13 residues. The CDR3 DNA follows: TGTGCTAGTGGTTTGGCGTTTGAAGACACCATATATTTT. It is translated as CASGLAFEDTIYF.

The chain employs TRBV19 and TRBJ2-5; D may be TRBD1 or TRBD2 (5 bases each). Germline CDR1 reads LNHDA; CDR2 reads SQIVND (reference sequence). V lost 5 bases and J lost 3, with 7 bases in between. The CDR3 sequence is 12 residues long. The CDR3 coding sequence is TGTGCCAGTAGTTTGGGGGAAGAGACCCAGTACTTC. The encoded protein is CASSLGEETQYF.

The count of this clone is one. V is TRBV5-1 and J is TRBJ2-3, with 11 bases lining up with TRBD2. Germline V gene lookup returns CDR1 SGHRS and CDR2 YFSETQ. V lost 3 bases and J lost 1; bases outside the gene matches: 4. CDR3 length: 16 amino acids. CDR3: CASSSTGLAGTDTQYF. The CDR3 DNA follows: TGCGCCAGCAGCTCTACGGGACTAGCGGGCACAGATACGCAGTATTTT.

The chain recombines TRBV6-1 with TRBJ1-3; D is perhaps TRBD1 (6 bases). Germline V gene lookup returns CDR1 MNHNS and CDR2 SASEGT. V lost 7 bases and J 3 bases, leaving 16 bases between the germline ends. The CDR3 runs 15 residues. This chain's CDR3 is CASIPGGLGGNTIYF. DNA for the CDR3: TGTGCCAGCATTCCGGGGGGCCTGGGTGGAAACACCATATATTTT.

This clone was counted between two and nine times. Other nucleotide sequences from this sample produce the same CDR3. The gene calls are TRBV30 and TRBJ2-2; no clear D. CDR3 length: 13 amino acids. Germline V lookup: CDR1 GTSNPN, CDR2 SVGIG (reference sequence). V was clipped by 1 base and J by 1 base, with 4 bases between them. CDR3 nucleotide sequence: TGTGCCTGGAGTGGAGGGAACACCGGGGAGCTGTTTTTT. Its protein is CAWSGGNTGELFF.

V gene TRBV5-1 combines with J gene TRBJ1-1; D gene unclear. Trimming shortened V by 1 base and J by 6 bases, and 7 bases separated the two germline ends. Germline values: CDR1 SGHRS, CDR2 YFSETQ. This CDR3 spans 12 amino acids. The CDR3 reads CASSLWGAEAFF. CDR3 sequence (DNA): TGCGCCAGCAGCTTGTGGGGAGCTGAAGCTTTCTTT.

The chain carries TRBV5-8 and TRBJ2-3, with 10 positions matching TRBD2. The V gene end was trimmed by 1 base and the J gene end by 6 bases; junction bases not matched to a gene: 2. The CDR3 totals 14 residues. Germline V gene lookup returns CDR1 SGHTS and CDR2 YDEGEE. CDR3 nucleotides: TGTGCCAGCAGCTTGCTAGCGGGGGCGGATACGCAGTATTTT. Encoded protein: CASSLLAGADTQYF.

This chain connects TRBV4-1 to TRBJ2-7; 13 bases are shared with TRBD2. CDR3 length equals 16 residues. V trimming: 4 bases; J trimming: 6 bases; junction bases outside the gene matches: 9. Germline lookup yields CDR1 MGHRA and CDR2 YSYEKL. The CDR3 DNA follows: TGCGCCAGCAGCCCGACCGGACTAGCGGGAGCTGGCGAGCAGTACTTC. It specifies CASSPTGLAGAGEQYF.

The rearrangement uses TRBV9 and TRBJ1-6; D is unresolved. Trimming left V 0 bases short and J 11 bases short, with 9 bases between. Germline V CDR1 and CDR2: SGDLS, YYNGEE. The CDR3 sequence is 13 residues long. CDR3 bases: TGTGCCAGCAGCGTAGGGAGAAGGCCACCCCTCCACTTT. Amino acids: CASSVGRRPPLHF.

The chain joins TRBV7-9 to TRBJ2-7; 7 bases are a match to TRBD2. The V and J ends lost 5 bases and 2 bases, in that order; junction bases with no gene match: 6. Germline assignment: CDR1 SEHNR and CDR2 FQNEAQ (reference sequence). The CDR3 spans 14 residues. CDR3 sequence: CASSPGTTTYEQYF. The CDR3 DNA reads as TGTGCCAGCAGCCCTGGGACTACCACCTACGAGCAGTACTTC.

The chain has TRBV6-1 and TRBJ2-1; D gene uncertain. Trimming removed 6 bases at V and 0 bases at J, with 6 bases between. The CDR3 loop spans 13 amino acids. The germline V gene encodes CDR1 MNHNS and CDR2 SASEGT. The CDR3 protein is CASSSSSYNEQFF. The CDR3, as DNA: TGTGCCAGCAGCTCTAGCTCCTACAATGAGCAGTTCTTC.

The chain recombines TRBV11-2 with TRBJ1-1, with 8 nucleotides matching TRBD1. The CDR3 runs to 15 residues. CDR1 SGHAT and CDR2 FQNNGV come from the germline V gene. Trimming at V came to 5 bases and at J to 0 bases, leaving 5 bases not matched to a gene. The CDR3 reads CASSKPTGVNTEAFF. The DNA for the CDR3 is TGTGCCAGCAGCAAACCGACAGGGGTGAACACTGAAGCTTTCTTT.

This clone was counted only a few times. The rearrangement uses TRBV6-5 and TRBJ1-6, with D possibly TRBD1 on 5 matching bases. The ends were cut back, 6 bases at V and 7 bases at J, with 10 bases in the middle. This CDR3 has 13 residues. Germline CDR1 MNHEY, CDR2 SVGAGI. The DNA of the CDR3 is TGTGCCAGCAGGGGACGGCTCAATTCACCCCTCCACTTT. Translation gives CASRGRLNSPLHF.

This clone was seen only once. The genes are TRBV18 and TRBJ2-2; D call uncertain. The CDR3 is made up of 16 amino acids. CDR1 is KGHSH and CDR2 is LQKENI in the germline V gene. Between the trimmed V and J ends, which lost 1 base and 2 bases, there was a span of 11 bases. The CDR3 loop is CASSPLTTPNTGELFF. In DNA, the CDR3 is TGTGCCAGCTCACCACTCACAACCCCTAACACCGGGGAGCTGTTTTTT.

This clone is a singleton in its sample. This chain links TRBV18 with TRBJ1-5; the match to TRBD1 covers 7 bases. There are 13 residues in the CDR3. The V gene end was trimmed by 5 bases and the J gene end by 5 bases; junction bases not matched to a gene: 3. Germline assignment: CDR1 KGHSH and CDR2 LQKENI. CDR3: CASSYGTDQPQHF. The CDR3 region has the DNA TGTGCCAGCTCATACGGGACAGATCAGCCCCAGCATTTT.

The genes are TRBV30 and TRBJ2-7; 9 bases fit TRBD1. J was trimmed by 7 bases and V by 8 bases; bases with no gene match: 15. The CDR3 is made up of 14 amino acids. Germline-derived CDR1 and CDR2 are GTSNPN and SVGIG (reference sequence). As DNA, the CDR3 is TGTGCCGGCAGGCCGGGACAGGGTCTACGAGAGCAGTACTTC. Translating gives CAGRPGQGLREQYF.